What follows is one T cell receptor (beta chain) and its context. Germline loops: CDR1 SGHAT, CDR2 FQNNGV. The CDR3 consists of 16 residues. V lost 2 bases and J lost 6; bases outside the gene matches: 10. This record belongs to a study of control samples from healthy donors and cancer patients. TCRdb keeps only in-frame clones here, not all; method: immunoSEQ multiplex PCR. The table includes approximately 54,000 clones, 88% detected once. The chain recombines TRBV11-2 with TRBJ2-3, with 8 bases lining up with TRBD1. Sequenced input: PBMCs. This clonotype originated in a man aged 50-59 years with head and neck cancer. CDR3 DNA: TGTGCCAGCAGCTTACGGACAGGGTTCATTTCGGATACGCAGTATTTT. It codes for CASSLRTGFISDTQYF.